The 27 T cell receptor beta chains below all came from one sample that was sequenced in a study of T cells in Graves' hyperthyroidism and ophthalmopathy. The investigators amplified TCR beta CDR3 regions from RNA transcripts. The primer set for the first-round RT-PCR of the TCR CDR3 was HTBI. MiXCR, applied by TCRdb to the multiplex PCR reads, yields one record per CDR3 protein. The sample holds hundreds of thousands of distinct CDR3 sequences, more than 15% seen once. Sequencing was carried out using blood. The receptors come from a woman aged 18-30 years with Graves' hyperthyroidism.

At least ten counts were recorded for this clonotype. The V call is TRBV11-2, the J call TRBJ2-7; D remains ambiguous. Germline V gene sequence: CDR1 SGHAT, CDR2 FQNNGV. CDR3 length: 12 residues. The V end was cut by 3 bases, the J end by 0 bases, with 3 bases between. This CDR3 is CASSFYSYEQYF. The CDR3 nucleotides read TGTGCCAGCAGCTTCTACTCCTACGAGCAGTACTTC.

This clonotype was seen repeatedly, ten times or more. This chain uses TRBV6-1 with TRBJ2-7; no clear D. The germline V gene has CDR1 MNHNS and CDR2 SASEGT. V was pared by 8 bases and J by 3 bases, with 8 bases between. The CDR3 contains 11 residues. The CDR3 reads CASPARYEQYF. The DNA for the CDR3 is TGTGCCAGCCCTGCACGCTACGAGCAGTACTTC.

The chain recombines TRBV12-3 or TRBV12-4 with TRBJ2-1; 7 bases align to TRBD2. The CDR3 totals 13 residues. V lost 8 bases and J lost 4; bases outside the gene matches: 5. CDR3 coding DNA: TGTGCCAGCGGGGGGACTATGTACAATGAGCAGTTCTTC. Translated, it gives CASGGTMYNEQFF.

This clonotype showed up just a few times. This rearrangement joins TRBV7-8 to TRBJ1-1; the D gene is possibly TRBD1 (5 bases). The CDR3 consists of 14 residues. Germline V lookup: CDR1 SGHVS, CDR2 FQNEAQ. The V gene lost 3 bases and the J gene lost 7 bases, with 15 bases spanning the gap. CDR3 sequence: CASSFVGVGVEAFF. The CDR3 DNA reads as TGTGCCAGCAGCTTTGTAGGTGTGGGGGTTGAAGCTTTCTTT.

A note on this clonotype: This could be a read error, since a much larger clone is one nucleotide away. The chain is built from TRBV7-2 and TRBJ2-7; TRBD2 aligns across 12 bases. The J segment lost 7 bases and the V segment lost 5 bases, leaving 12 bases of the junction unmatched. Per germline, CDR1 SGHTA and CDR2 FQGNSA. CDR3 size: 16 residues. CDR3 coding DNA: TGTGCCAGCAGCCTAACTAGCGGGGGGATGTACAATGAGCAGTACTTC. As protein: CASSLTSGGMYNEQYF.

This clonotype was counted only a few times. This chain joins TRBV9 and TRBJ1-4, with D perhaps TRBD1 (5 bases). V lost 4 bases to trimming and J lost 8 bases, with 12 bases between them. CDR3 length equals 13 residues. Germline loops: CDR1 SGDLS, CDR2 YYNGEE. The CDR3 region has the DNA TGTGCCAGCAGCCCTGGACACGAAGAAAAACTGTTTTTT. Encoded protein: CASSPGHEEKLFF. Variable domain in full (rest from reference TRBV9 and TRBJ1-4): DSGVTQTPKHLITATGQRVTLRCSPRSGDLSVYWYQQSLDQGLQFLIQYYNGEERAKGNILERFSAQQFPDLHSELNLSSLELGDSALYFCASSPGHEEKLFFGSGTQLSVL.

The chain employs TRBV5-1 and TRBJ2-4; D is ambiguous. Deletions cut 3 bases from V and 0 bases from J, with 13 bases between. This CDR3 has 16 residues. Germline lookup yields CDR1 SGHRS and CDR2 YFSETQ. CDR3 sequence: CASSSVPGVAKNIQYF. Written as DNA, the CDR3 is TGCGCCAGCAGCTCGGTACCCGGAGTAGCCAAAAACATTCAGTACTTC.

This clonotype has just a few counts. The chain combines TRBV7-3 with TRBJ1-2, with a tentative D call TRBD1 (6 bases). The CDR3 extends over 12 amino acids. The V gene lost 9 bases and the J gene lost 0 bases, with 8 bases spanning the gap. The germline V gene has CDR1 SGHTA and CDR2 FQGTGA. Here the CDR3 reads CASNRANYGYTF. CDR3 bases: TGTGCCAGTAACAGGGCTAACTATGGCTACACCTTC.

The sample holds many counts of this clonotype. CDR3 sequence: CASSLYTGELFF. The CDR3 DNA reads TGTGCCAGCAGCCTCTACACCGGGGAGCTGTTTTTT. The rearrangement links TRBV7-3 to TRBJ2-2, with D hard to call. In germline, CDR1 is SGHTA, CDR2 FQGTGA. V shed 5 bases and J shed 3 bases, with 4 bases lying between them. The CDR3 is 12 amino acids.

This clonotype was recorded at least ten times. The V and J genes are TRBV4-2 and TRBJ2-3, with no clear D. There are 16 residues in the CDR3. Germline V gene sequence: CDR1 LGHNA, CDR2 YNFKEQ. The V end was cut by 5 bases, the J end by 0 bases, with 15 bases between. CDR3 coding DNA: TGTGCCAGCAGCTTCCGACGGCGGTCTAGCACAGATACGCAGTATTTT. Translation gives CASSFRRRSSTDTQYF.

The rearrangement links TRBV27 to TRBJ2-1; a weak D match, TRBD1 (5 bases). Germline V lookup: CDR1 MNHEY, CDR2 SMNVEV (reference sequence). The V end lost 5 bases, the J end lost 9 bases, and 8 bases lay between the germline ends. There are 11 residues in the CDR3. CDR3: CASSVGPEQFF. CDR3 nucleotide sequence: TGTGCCAGCAGTGTGGGGCCTGAGCAGTTCTTC.

The genes are TRBV6-1 and TRBJ2-7; the D is unclear. V lost 8 bases and J lost 5, with 16 bases in between. The CDR3 totals 13 residues. Looked up from germline, CDR1 is MNHNS and CDR2 is SASEGT. CDR3 sequence (DNA): TGTGCCAGCGCGATAGTAGGGTCCCACGAGCAGTACTTC. Translation gives CASAIVGSHEQYF.

This clonotype has a count of ten or more. The chain employs TRBV28 and TRBJ2-3; D is unclear. The germline CDR1 and CDR2 sequences are MDHEN and SYDVKM. The CDR3 runs 14 residues. Deletions cut 5 bases from V and 5 bases from J, with 14 bases between. CDR3 sequence: CASSRPFPEDTQYF. The DNA for the CDR3 is TGTGCCAGCAGTCGACCGTTCCCGGAAGATACGCAGTATTTT.

This clonotype was recorded many times. The chain joins TRBV28 to TRBJ1-2; no reliable D call. CDR3 length: 14 amino acids. V lost 5 bases to trimming and J lost 4 bases, with 14 bases between them. Germline CDR1 reads MDHEN; CDR2 reads SYDVKM. The CDR3 protein is CASSVKNFLYGYTF. The CDR3 bases are TGTGCCAGCAGTGTCAAAAACTTCCTCTATGGCTACACCTTC.

This clonotype was seen many times. The V gene is TRBV28, the J gene TRBJ2-7; no clear D. This CDR3 comprises 11 residues. Per the germline V gene, CDR1 is MDHEN and CDR2 is SYDVKM. Between the trimmed V and J ends, which lost 8 bases and 6 bases, there was a span of 11 bases. Written as DNA, the CDR3 is TGTGCCAGCGGGCAGCGCGCCGAGCAGTACTTC. This codes for CASGQRAEQYF.

This clonotype has a count of ten or more. The chain couples TRBV27 to TRBJ1-6, with 11 positions matching TRBD1. Germline V gene data show CDR1 as MNHEY and CDR2 as SMNVEV (reference sequence). V lost 6 bases to trimming and J lost 10 bases; unmatched junction nucleotides: 8. This CDR3 has 15 residues. CDR3 nucleotide sequence: TGTGCCAGCAGACCCGGACAGGGGGCTGGGTCACCCCTCCACTTT. Translation: CASRPGQGAGSPLHF.

The J gene is TRBJ2-3, the V gene TRBV10-3, with D perhaps TRBD2 (5 bases). The V end was cut by 5 bases, the J end by 6 bases, with 18 bases between. The CDR3 extends over 15 amino acids. The germline CDR1 and CDR2 sequences are ENHRY and SYGVKD. The CDR3 coding sequence is TGTGCCATCAGTCCCCTAGGCGGGTCCAGGGATACGCAGTATTTT. It yields the protein CAISPLGGSRDTQYF.

The sample holds many counts of this clonotype. The CDR3 sequence is CSATLDGPYEQYF. The CDR3 DNA reads TGCAGTGCTACCCTGGACGGCCCCTACGAGCAGTACTTC. The gene calls are TRBV20-1 and TRBJ2-7; D is uncertain. The length of the CDR3 is 13 residues. Deletions cut 4 bases from V and 2 bases from J, with 12 bases between. Germline assignment: CDR1 DFQATT and CDR2 SNEGSKA (reference sequence).

This clonotype was seen at least ten times. The chain couples TRBV2 to TRBJ1-6; tentative D call: TRBD1 (6 bases). CDR3 length: 14 residues. Trimming pared 3 bases from V and 9 bases from J, leaving 12 bases between. Germline V CDR1 and CDR2: SNHLY, FYNNEI. CDR3 DNA sequence: TGTGCCAGCAGTGACCAGGGGAATGGTTCACCCCTCCACTTT. Protein sequence: CASSDQGNGSPLHF.

Of note for this clonotype: With a much larger clone just one base away, this may be a read error. The chain couples TRBV20-1 to TRBJ2-7, with D hard to call. The CDR3 is made up of 11 amino acids. CDR1 is DFQATT, CDR2 SNEGSKA, per germline (reference sequence). Trimming took 1 base from V and 6 from J, leaving 7 bases between them. The CDR3 here is CSARGFSEQYF. In nucleotides, the CDR3 is TGCAGTGCTAGAGGGTTCTCCGAGCAGTACTTC.

As regards this clonotype: This clone may be a read error of a much larger clone one base away. The chain is built from TRBV27 and TRBJ1-1; D is ambiguous. V was clipped by 5 bases and J by 4 bases, with 17 bases between them. This CDR3 contains 15 residues. Germline CDR1 MNHEY, CDR2 SMNVEV (reference sequence). CDR3 amino acids: CASSNDHSGSTEAFF. In DNA, the CDR3 is TGTGCCAGCAGTAACGACCATTCCGGGTCCACTGAAGCTTTCTTT.

This clonotype occurred many times. The chain recombines TRBV20-1 with TRBJ2-1, with D perhaps matching TRBD2 (5 bases). The CDR3 consists of 14 residues. Germline CDR1 reads DFQATT; CDR2 reads SNEGSKA (reference sequence). CDR3 sequence: CSRRRQDSYNEQFF. DNA for the CDR3: TGCAGCCGGAGGAGGCAGGACTCCTACAATGAGCAGTTCTTC.

In its sample, this clonotype was seen many times. The chain employs TRBV20-1 and TRBJ2-7; D is perhaps TRBD2 (6 bases). The V end lost 1 base, the J end lost 7 bases, and 8 bases lay between the germline ends. Germline CDR1 DFQATT, CDR2 SNEGSKA (reference sequence). This CDR3 contains 11 residues. CDR3 loop: CSARAGAEQYF. The CDR3 DNA follows: TGCAGTGCTAGAGCGGGAGCAGAGCAGTACTTC.

Only a few counts were recorded for this clonotype. Written as DNA, the CDR3 is TGTGCCAGCAGCTTACAGAATCCAAACTATGGCTACACCTTC. Protein: CASSLQNPNYGYTF. The rearrangement uses TRBV7-9 and TRBJ1-2; D remains ambiguous. V lost 2 bases, J lost 2 bases, and 9 bases lay in between. This CDR3 is 14 amino acids long. The germline V gene encodes CDR1 SEHNR and CDR2 FQNEAQ (reference sequence).

This clonotype showed up many times. The rearrangement links TRBV19 to TRBJ1-5, with D maybe TRBD1 (6 bases). CDR3 length: 18 amino acids. Trimming took 3 bases from V and 5 from J, leaving 23 bases between them. The germline V gene encodes CDR1 LNHDA and CDR2 SQIVND (reference sequence). DNA of the CDR3: TGTGCCAGTAGTATCCGCCGCACCGATACAGGACAGTATCAGCCCCAGCATTTT. The encoded protein is CASSIRRTDTGQYQPQHF.

This clonotype occurred many times. The CDR3 region is CASSLGRTLYEQYF. CDR3 coding DNA: TGTGCCAGCAGCTTGGGAAGGACACTCTACGAGCAGTACTTC. This chain links TRBV5-6 with TRBJ2-7; weak D call: TRBD1 (5 bases). V dropped 0 bases and J dropped 3 bases, with 10 bases sitting between them. Germline assignment: CDR1 SGHDT and CDR2 YYEEEE. The CDR3 has 14 residues.

This clonotype was seen a handful of times. J is TRBJ2-1 and V is TRBV20-1, with a tentative D call TRBD1 (6 bases). Looked up from germline, CDR1 is DFQATT and CDR2 is SNEGSKA (reference sequence). This CDR3 region has 12 residues. Trimming left V 5 bases short and J 8 bases short, with 13 bases between. CDR3 sequence reads: CSAHPQGHEQFF. The DNA for the CDR3 is TGCAGTGCTCACCCACAGGGCCATGAGCAGTTCTTC.